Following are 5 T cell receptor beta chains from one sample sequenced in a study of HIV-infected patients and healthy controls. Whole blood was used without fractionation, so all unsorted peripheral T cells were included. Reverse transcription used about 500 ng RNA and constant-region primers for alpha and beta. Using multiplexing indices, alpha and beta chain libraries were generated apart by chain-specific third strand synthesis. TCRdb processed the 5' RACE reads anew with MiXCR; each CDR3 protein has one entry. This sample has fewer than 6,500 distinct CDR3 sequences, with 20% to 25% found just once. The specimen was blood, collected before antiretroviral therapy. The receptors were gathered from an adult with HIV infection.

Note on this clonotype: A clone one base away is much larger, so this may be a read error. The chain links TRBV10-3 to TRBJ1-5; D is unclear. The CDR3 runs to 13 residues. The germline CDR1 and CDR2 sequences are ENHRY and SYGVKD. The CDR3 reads CDISGRPNQPQHF. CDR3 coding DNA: TGTGACATCAGCGGCAGGCCAAATCAGCCCCAGCATTTT.

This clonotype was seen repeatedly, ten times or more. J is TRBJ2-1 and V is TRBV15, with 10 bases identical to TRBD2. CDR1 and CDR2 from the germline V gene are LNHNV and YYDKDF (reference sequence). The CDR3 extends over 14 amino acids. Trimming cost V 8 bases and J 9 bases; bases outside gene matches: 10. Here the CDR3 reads CATRDSGGGVEQFF. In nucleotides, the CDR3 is TGTGCCACCCGGGACAGCGGGGGGGGCGTTGAGCAGTTCTTC.

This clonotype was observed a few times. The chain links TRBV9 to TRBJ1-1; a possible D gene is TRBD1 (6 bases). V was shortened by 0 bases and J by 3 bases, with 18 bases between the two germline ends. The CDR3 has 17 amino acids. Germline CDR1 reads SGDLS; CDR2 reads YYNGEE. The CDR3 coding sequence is TGTGCCAGCAGCGTAGGAGGGAGGGGGGGTGCGGACACTGAAGCTTTCTTT. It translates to CASSVGGRGGADTEAFF.

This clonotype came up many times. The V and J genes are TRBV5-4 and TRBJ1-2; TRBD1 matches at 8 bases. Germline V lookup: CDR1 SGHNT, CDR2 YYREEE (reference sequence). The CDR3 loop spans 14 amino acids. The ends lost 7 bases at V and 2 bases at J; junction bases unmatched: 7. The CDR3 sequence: CASLAQGANYGYTF. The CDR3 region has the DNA TGTGCCAGCCTAGCTCAGGGGGCGAACTATGGCTACACCTTC.

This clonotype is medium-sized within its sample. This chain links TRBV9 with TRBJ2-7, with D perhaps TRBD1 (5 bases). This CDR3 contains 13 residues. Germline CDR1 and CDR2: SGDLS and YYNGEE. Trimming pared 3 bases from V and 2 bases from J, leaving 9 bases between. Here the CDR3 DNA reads TGTGCCAGCAGCGATGCCAGGGCCTACGAGCAGTACTTC. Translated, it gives CASSDARAYEQYF. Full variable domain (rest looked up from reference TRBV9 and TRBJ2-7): DSGVTQTPKHLITATGQRVTLRCSPRSGDLSVYWYQQSLDQGLQFLIQYYNGEERAKGNILERFSAQQFPDLHSELNLSSLELGDSALYFCASSDARAYEQYFGPGTRLTVT.